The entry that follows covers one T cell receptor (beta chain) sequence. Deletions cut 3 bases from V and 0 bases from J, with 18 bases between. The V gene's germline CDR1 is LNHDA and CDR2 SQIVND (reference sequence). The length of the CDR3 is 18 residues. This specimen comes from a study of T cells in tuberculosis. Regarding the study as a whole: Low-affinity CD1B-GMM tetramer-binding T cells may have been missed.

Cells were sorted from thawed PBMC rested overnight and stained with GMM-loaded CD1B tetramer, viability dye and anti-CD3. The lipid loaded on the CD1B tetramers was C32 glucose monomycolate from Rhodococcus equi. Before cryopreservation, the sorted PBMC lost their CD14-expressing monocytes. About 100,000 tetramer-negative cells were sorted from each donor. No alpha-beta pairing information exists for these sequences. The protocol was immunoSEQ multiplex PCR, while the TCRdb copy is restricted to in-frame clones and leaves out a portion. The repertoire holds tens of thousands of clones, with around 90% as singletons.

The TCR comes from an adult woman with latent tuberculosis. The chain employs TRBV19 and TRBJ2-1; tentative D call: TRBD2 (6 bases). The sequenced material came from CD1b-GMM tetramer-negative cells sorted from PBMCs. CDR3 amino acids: CASSIVAGHGSSYNEQFF. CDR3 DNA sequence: TGTGCCAGTAGTATTGTGGCGGGGCACGGAAGCTCCTACAATGAGCAGTTCTTC.